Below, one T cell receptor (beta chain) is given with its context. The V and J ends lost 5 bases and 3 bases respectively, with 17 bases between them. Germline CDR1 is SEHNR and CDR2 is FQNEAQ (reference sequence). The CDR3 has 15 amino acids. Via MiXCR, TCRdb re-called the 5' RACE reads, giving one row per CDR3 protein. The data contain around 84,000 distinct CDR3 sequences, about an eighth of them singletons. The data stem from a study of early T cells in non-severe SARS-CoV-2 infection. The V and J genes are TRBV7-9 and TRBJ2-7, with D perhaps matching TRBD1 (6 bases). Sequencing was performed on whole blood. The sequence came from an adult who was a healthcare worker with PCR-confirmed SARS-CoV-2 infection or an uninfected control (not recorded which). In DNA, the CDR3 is TGTGCCAGCAGCGTTAGGTCGGCAGGGGTCTACGAGCAGTACTTC. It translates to CASSVRSAGVYEQYF.